The next 9 T cell receptor beta chains were all read from a single sample in a study of sequential checkpoint blockade in melanoma. Documented treatment: randomized to nivolumab then ipilimumab (arm A) or the reverse (arm B). Here immunoSEQ multiplex PCR was the method, and the copy in TCRdb shows in-frame clones only, minus some. The table lists some 10,000 clones, less than 85% of them singletons. The source was CD8+ T cells sorted from blood (inferred from file names), collected from a patient given nivolumab and ipilimumab in sequence. The receptors come from a human donor with melanoma.

The rearrangement joins TRBV6-5 to TRBJ1-1; no definite D call. The CDR3 consists of 14 residues. Germline CDR1 is MNHEY and CDR2 is SVGAGI. Trimming shortened V by 0 bases and J by 7 bases, and 12 bases separated the two germline ends. CDR3 in DNA: TGTGCCAGCAGTTACTCGGGGAGGGCTGTTGAAGCTTTCTTT. This sequence encodes CASSYSGRAVEAFF.

In this sample, this clone turned up a few times. Here the CDR3 DNA reads TGCGCCAGCAGCGTCAGGGACTCAATACTGTTTAGCAATCAGCCCCAGCATTTT. Protein sequence: CASSVRDSILFSNQPQHF. The chain has TRBV10-1 and TRBJ1-5; tentatively, D is TRBD1 (5 bases). Germline CDR1 is WNHNN and CDR2 is SYGVQD (reference sequence). Trimming removed 6 bases from V and 0 bases from J, with 21 bases in between. The CDR3 runs to 18 residues.

The V call is TRBV5-8, the J call TRBJ1-2; D might be TRBD1 (6 bases). Germline CDR1 and CDR2: SGHTS and YDEGEE. This CDR3 has 15 amino acids. V was pared by 2 bases and J by 2 bases, with 13 bases between. Here the CDR3 reads CASSFWQGINYGYTF. CDR3 coding DNA: TGTGCCAGCAGCTTTTGGCAGGGGATCAACTATGGCTACACCTTC. The complete variable domain, with remaining parts taken from reference TRBV5-8 and TRBJ1-2, reads EAGVTQSPTHLIKTRGQQATLRCSPISGHTSVYWYQQALGLGLQFLLWYDEGEERNRGNFPPRFSGRQFPNYSSELNVNALELEDSALYLCASSFWQGINYGYTFGSGTRLTVV.

The rearrangement links TRBV9 to TRBJ1-4; weak D call: TRBD1 (6 bases). CDR1 and CDR2 (germline): SGDLS, YYNGEE. The CDR3 length is 15 residues. V gave up 3 bases and J gave up 3 bases, with 12 bases separating them. CDR3 residues: CASSGGGAANEKLFF. The DNA for the CDR3 is TGTGCCAGCAGCGGAGGGGGGGCGGCTAATGAAAAACTGTTTTTT.

The rearrangement uses TRBV7-6 and TRBJ1-2; D may be TRBD1 (5 bases). The CDR3 consists of 14 residues. The germline V gene has CDR1 SGHVS and CDR2 FNYEAQ. Trimming cost V 5 bases and J 8 bases, with 18 bases left between them. The CDR3 sequence: CASSPRVGGEGYTF. In DNA, the CDR3 is TGTGCCAGCAGCCCCCGGGTGGGGGGAGAGGGCTACACCTTC.

This clone came up once. This rearrangement joins TRBV5-8 to TRBJ1-6; possibly TRBD1 for D (6 bases). V gave up 1 base and J gave up 7 bases, with 12 bases separating them. This CDR3 spans 15 amino acids. Germline V CDR1 and CDR2: SGHTS, YDEGEE. The CDR3 loop is CASSLLATGNSPLHF. The CDR3 DNA is TGTGCCAGCAGCTTGTTAGCTACAGGGAATTCACCCCTCCACTTT.

The V gene is TRBV4-2, the J gene TRBJ1-1, with D possibly TRBD1 on 6 matching bases. V shed 0 bases and J shed 4 bases, with 9 bases lying between them. The CDR3 is 14 residues long. CDR1 is LGHNA and CDR2 is YNFKEQ in the germline V gene. CDR3 sequence: CASSQDEGGTEAFF. CDR3 in DNA: TGTGCCAGCAGCCAAGATGAAGGGGGCACTGAAGCTTTCTTT.

By frequency in the sample, this clone is medium-sized. This sequence joins TRBV27 and TRBJ2-7; D perhaps matches TRBD2 (6 bases). The CDR3 has 18 amino acids. CDR1 and CDR2 (germline): MNHEY, SMNVEV (reference sequence). Between the trimmed V and J ends, which lost 3 bases and 3 bases, there was a span of 24 bases. CDR3 region: CASSLSAFSGSGDYEQYF. The CDR3 DNA reads TGTGCCAGCAGTTTGTCAGCGTTTTCGGGGTCGGGGGACTACGAGCAGTACTTC.

The CDR3 spells CSGLRGQDYGYTF. CDR3 DNA: TGCAGCGGCCTCAGGGGGCAAGACTATGGCTACACCTTC. The chain has TRBV29-1 and TRBJ1-2, with 8 bases aligning to TRBD1. Germline values: CDR1 SQVTM, CDR2 ANQGSEA. This CDR3 region has 13 residues. V trimming: 7 bases; J trimming: 3 bases; junction bases outside the gene matches: 7.